This entry concerns a single T cell receptor (beta chain). Antigen specificity is unknown. The entry originates in a study of CXCR3-negative and CXCR3-positive naive CD8 T cells. The CDR3 loop spans 14 amino acids. The TRB cDNA libraries were prepared by 5' RACE with UMI labels. Each CDR3 protein gets one entry in TCRdb, which reprocessed the 5' RACE reads and gives no DNA. The table for this sample gives about 98,000 distinct CDR3 sequences. Findings of the study overall: Much lower diversity was found in memory CD8+ cells, while both naive subsets had comparably high diversity. Greater hydrophobicity was found in TRB CDR3s of CXCR3-positive naive cells than of CXCR3-negative naive cells.

Each CD8+ T cell subset was sorted in triplicate, approximately 300,000 cells each. The chain couples TRBV12-3 or TRBV12-4 to TRBJ2-1; TCRdb proposes TRBD1, but this gene call is untestable without DNA. Specimen: naive CXCR3+ CD8+ T cells from blood. Subset denoted: CD45RO-CCR7+CD27+CD95- naive CD8+ T cells expressing CXCR3 (TNR3+). The sequence derives from a human donor in good health. Some clones in this sample may be carry-over from other donors' samples. The CDR3 reads CASSPQAGGDGQFF.